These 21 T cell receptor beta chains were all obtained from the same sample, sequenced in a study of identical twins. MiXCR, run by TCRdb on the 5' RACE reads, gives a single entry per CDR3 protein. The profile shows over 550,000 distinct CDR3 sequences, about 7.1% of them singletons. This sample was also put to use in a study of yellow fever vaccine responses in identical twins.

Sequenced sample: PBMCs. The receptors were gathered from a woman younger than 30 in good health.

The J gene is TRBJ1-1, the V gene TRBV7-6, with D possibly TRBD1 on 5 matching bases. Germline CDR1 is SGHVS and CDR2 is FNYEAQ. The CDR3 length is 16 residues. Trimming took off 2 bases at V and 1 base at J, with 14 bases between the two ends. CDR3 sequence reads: CASSLSSAGPNTEAFF. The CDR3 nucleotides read TGTGCCAGCAGCTTAAGTTCCGCAGGGCCGAACACTGAAGCTTTCTTT.

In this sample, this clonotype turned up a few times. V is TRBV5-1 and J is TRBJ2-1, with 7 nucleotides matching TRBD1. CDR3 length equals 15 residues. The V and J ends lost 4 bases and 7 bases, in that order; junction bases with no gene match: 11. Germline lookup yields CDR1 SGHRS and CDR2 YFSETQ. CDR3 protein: CASSPGQVVQNEQFF. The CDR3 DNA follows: TGCGCCAGCAGCCCCGGACAGGTGGTACAAAATGAGCAGTTCTTC.

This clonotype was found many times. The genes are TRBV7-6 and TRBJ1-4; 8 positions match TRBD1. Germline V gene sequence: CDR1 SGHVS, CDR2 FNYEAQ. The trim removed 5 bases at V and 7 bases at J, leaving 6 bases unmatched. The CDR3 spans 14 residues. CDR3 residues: CASSPGQGFEKLFF. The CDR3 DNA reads TGTGCCAGCAGCCCCGGACAGGGCTTTGAAAAACTGTTTTTT.

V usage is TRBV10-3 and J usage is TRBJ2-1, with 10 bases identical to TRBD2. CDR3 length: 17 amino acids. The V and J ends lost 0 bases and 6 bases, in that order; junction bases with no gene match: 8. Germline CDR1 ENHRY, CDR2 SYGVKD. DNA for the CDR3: TGTGCCATCAGTGAGTCGGTGGGAGCGGGAGGGGGCAATGAGCAGTTCTTC. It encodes CAISESVGAGGGNEQFF.

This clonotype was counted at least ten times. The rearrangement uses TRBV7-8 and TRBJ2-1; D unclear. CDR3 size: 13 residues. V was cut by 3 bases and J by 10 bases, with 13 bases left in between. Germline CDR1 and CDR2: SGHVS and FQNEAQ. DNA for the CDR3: TGTGCCAGCAGCTTTGGGCGTGCGCAGGAGCAGTTCTTC. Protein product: CASSFGRAQEQFF.

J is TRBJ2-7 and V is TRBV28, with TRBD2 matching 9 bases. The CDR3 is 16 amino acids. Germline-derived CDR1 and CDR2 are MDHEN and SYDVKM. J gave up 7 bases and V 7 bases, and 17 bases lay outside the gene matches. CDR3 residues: CASTLDLGSGGPEQYF. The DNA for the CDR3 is TGTGCCAGCACCCTGGATCTGGGTAGCGGGGGTCCTGAGCAGTACTTC.

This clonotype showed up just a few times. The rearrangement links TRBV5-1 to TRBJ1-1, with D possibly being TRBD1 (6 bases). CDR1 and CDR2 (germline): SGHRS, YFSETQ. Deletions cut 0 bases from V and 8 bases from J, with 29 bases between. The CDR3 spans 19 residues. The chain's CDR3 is CASSLEGTTVSVLWGEAFF. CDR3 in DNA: TGCGCCAGCAGCTTGGAGGGGACAACTGTCTCGGTCCTATGGGGAGAAGCTTTCTTT.

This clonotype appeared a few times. This CDR3 reads CASSLALGMNSPLHF. CDR3 sequence (DNA): TGCGCCAGCAGCTTGGCTTTAGGGATGAATTCACCCCTCCACTTT. The chain uses TRBV5-1 and TRBJ1-6; D gene uncertain. Germline V gene sequence: CDR1 SGHRS, CDR2 YFSETQ. The CDR3 consists of 15 residues. V was shortened by 0 bases and J by 7 bases, with 11 bases between the two germline ends. Looking up the rest from reference TRBV5-1 and TRBJ1-6 gives the full variable domain: KAGVTQTPRYLIKTRGQQVTLSCSPISGHRSVSWYQQTPGQGLQFLFEYFSETQRNKGNFPGRFSGRQFSNSRSEMNVSTLELGDSALYLCASSLALGMNSPLHFGNGTRLTVT.

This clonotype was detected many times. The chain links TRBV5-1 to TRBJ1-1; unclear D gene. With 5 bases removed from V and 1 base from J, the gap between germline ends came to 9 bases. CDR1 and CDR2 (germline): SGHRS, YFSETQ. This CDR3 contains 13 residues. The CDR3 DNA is TGCGCCAGCAGACCCGAGGAGAACACTGAAGCTTTCTTT. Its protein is CASRPEENTEAFF.

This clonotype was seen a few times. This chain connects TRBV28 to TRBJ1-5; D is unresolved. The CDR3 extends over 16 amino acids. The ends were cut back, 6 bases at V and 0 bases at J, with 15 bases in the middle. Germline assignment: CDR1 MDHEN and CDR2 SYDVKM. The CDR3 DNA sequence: TGTGCCAGCAGCACCAAACAGATTAATAGCAATCAGCCCCAGCATTTT. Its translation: CASSTKQINSNQPQHF.

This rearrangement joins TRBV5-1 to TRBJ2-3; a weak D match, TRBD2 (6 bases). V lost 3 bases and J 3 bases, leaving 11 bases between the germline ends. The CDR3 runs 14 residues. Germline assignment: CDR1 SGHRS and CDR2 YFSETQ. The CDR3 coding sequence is TGCGCCAGCAGCTCCACTGCGGGAACAGATACGCAGTATTTT. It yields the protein CASSSTAGTDTQYF.

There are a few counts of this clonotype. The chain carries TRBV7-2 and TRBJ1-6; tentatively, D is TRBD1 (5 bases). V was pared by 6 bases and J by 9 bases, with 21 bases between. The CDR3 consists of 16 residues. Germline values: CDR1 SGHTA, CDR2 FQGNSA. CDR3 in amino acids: CASSQQSGGTSSPLHF. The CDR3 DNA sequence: TGTGCCAGCAGTCAACAGTCCGGGGGAACAAGTTCACCCCTCCACTTT.

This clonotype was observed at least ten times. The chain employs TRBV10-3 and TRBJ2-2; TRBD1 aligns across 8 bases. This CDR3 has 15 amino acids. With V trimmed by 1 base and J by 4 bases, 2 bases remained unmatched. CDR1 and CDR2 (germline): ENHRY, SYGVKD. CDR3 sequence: CAISEWTGITGELFF. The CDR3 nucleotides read TGTGCCATCAGTGAGTGGACAGGGATCACCGGGGAGCTGTTTTTT.

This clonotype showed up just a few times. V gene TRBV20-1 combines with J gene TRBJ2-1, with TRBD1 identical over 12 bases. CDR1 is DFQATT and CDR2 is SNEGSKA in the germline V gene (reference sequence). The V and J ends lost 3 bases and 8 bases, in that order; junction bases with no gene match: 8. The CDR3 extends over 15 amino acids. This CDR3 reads CSARGTGTGGHEQFF. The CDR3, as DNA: TGCAGTGCTAGGGGGACCGGGACAGGGGGCCATGAGCAGTTCTTC.

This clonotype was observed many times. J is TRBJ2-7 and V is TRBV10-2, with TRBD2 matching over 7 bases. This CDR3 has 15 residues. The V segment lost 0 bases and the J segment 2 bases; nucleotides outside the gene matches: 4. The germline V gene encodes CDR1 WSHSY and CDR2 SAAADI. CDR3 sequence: CASSESGLAAYEQYF. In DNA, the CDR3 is TGCGCCAGCAGTGAGTCGGGGCTAGCGGCCTACGAGCAGTACTTC.

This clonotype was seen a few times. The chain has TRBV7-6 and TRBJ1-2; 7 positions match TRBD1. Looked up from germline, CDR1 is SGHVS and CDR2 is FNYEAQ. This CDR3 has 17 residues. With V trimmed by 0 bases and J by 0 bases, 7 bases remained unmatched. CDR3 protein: CASSLARDSRSNYGYTF. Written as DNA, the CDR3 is TGTGCCAGCAGCTTAGCGCGGGACAGCCGATCTAACTATGGCTACACCTTC.

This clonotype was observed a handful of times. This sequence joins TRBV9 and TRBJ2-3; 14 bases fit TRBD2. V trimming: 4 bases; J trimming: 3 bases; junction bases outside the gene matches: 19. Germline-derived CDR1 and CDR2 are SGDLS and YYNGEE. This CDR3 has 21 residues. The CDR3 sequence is CASSPTTWTSGRSLVTDTQYF. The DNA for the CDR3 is TGTGCCAGCAGCCCTACAACTTGGACTAGCGGGAGGTCATTGGTGACAGATACGCAGTATTTT.

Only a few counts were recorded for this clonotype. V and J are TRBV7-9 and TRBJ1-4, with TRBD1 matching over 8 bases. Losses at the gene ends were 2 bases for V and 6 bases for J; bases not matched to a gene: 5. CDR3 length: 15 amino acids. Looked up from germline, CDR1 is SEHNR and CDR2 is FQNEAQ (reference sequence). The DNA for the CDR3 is TGTGCCAGCAGCTTACCGGGACAGGTGGATGAAAAACTGTTTTTT. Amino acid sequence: CASSLPGQVDEKLFF.

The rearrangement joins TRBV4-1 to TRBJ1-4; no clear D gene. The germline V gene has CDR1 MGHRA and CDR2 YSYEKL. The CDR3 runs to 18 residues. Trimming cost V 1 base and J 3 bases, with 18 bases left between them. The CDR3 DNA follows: TGCGCCAGCAGCCAAGTCGGACCGGGTGGACCGGCTAATGAAAAACTGTTTTTT. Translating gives CASSQVGPGGPANEKLFF.

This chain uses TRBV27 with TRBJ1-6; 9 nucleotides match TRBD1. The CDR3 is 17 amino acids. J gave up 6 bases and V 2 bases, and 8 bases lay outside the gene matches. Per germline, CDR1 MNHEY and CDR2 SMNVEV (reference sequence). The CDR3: CASSLDTPTGGNSPLHF. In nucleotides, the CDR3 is TGTGCCAGCAGTTTAGACACGCCGACAGGGGGTAATTCACCCCTCCACTTT.

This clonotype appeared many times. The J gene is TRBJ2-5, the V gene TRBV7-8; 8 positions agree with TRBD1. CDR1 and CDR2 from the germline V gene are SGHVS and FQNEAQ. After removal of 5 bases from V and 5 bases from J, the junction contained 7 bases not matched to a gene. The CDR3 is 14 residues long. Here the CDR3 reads CASSPRDRLETQYF. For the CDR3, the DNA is TGTGCCAGCAGCCCAAGGGACAGGTTGGAGACCCAGTACTTC.